Listed below are T cell receptor beta chains from one sample, sequenced in a study of T cell changes during pregnancy in multiple sclerosis. Libraries were prepared by immunoSEQ multiplex PCR; TCRdb keeps only in-frame clonotypes and omits some of them. The sample shows tens of thousands of clones, 88% of them seen only once. This specimen consisted of CD8+ T cells from peripheral blood mononuclear cells, obtained after pregnancy. The source is a female donor in good health, enrolled as a control in a pregnancy study. Both conserved end residues are part of each CDR3. D genes are given only for firm matches. Rows may omit the clone size; those that give it use once, few, many or a size class.

d_call: -; v_call: TRBV7-9; j_call: TRBJ1-5; clone_size: many; cdr3_aa: CASSLAGTNQPQHF; cdr3_nt: TGTGCCAGCAGCTTAGCCGGGACTAATCAGCCCCAGCATTTT
d_call: TRBD1; v_call: TRBV18; j_call: TRBJ2-7; clone_size: -; cdr3_aa: CASSPGQGSYEQYF; cdr3_nt: TGTGCCAGCTCACCGGGACAGGGAAGTTACGAGCAGTACTTC
d_call: TRBD1; v_call: TRBV28; j_call: TRBJ2-1; clone_size: once; cdr3_aa: CASSPGQGSEQFF; cdr3_nt: TGTGCCAGCAGTCCGGGACAGGGGAGTGAGCAGTTCTTC
d_call: TRBD2; v_call: TRBV14; j_call: TRBJ2-1; clone_size: few; cdr3_aa: CASSQELAPYNEQFF; cdr3_nt: TGTGCCAGCAGCCAAGAACTAGCGCCCTACAATGAGCAGTTCTTC
d_call: -; v_call: TRBV18; j_call: TRBJ2-2; clone_size: many; cdr3_aa: CASSEASDVTGELFF; cdr3_nt: TGTGCCAGCTCCGAGGCCTCGGATGTCACCGGGGAGCTGTTTTTT
d_call: TRBD1; v_call: TRBV7-9; j_call: TRBJ1-5; clone_size: -; cdr3_aa: CASSSTGGSNQPQHF; cdr3_nt: TGTGCCAGCAGCTCGACAGGGGGAAGCAATCAGCCCCAGCATTTT
d_call: -; v_call: TRBV15; j_call: TRBJ1-1; clone_size: -; cdr3_aa: CATSRDRRSRGMNTEAFF; cdr3_nt: TGTGCCACCAGCAGAGATCGGCGTTCTAGGGGAATGAACACTGAAGCTTTCTTT
d_call: -; v_call: TRBV30; j_call: TRBJ1-6; clone_size: once; cdr3_aa: CAWSDRHTGSNSPLHF; cdr3_nt: TGTGCCTGGAGTGACCGTCATACAGGGTCGAATTCACCCCTCCACTTT
d_call: TRBD1; v_call: TRBV28; j_call: TRBJ2-1; clone_size: -; cdr3_aa: CASSATGTGAMYNEQFF; cdr3_nt: TGTGCCAGCAGTGCAACCGGGACAGGGGCCATGTACAATGAGCAGTTCTTC
d_call: -; v_call: TRBV5-4; j_call: TRBJ2-2; clone_size: -; cdr3_aa: CASSRGFGELFF; cdr3_nt: TGTGCCAGCAGCAGGGGGTTCGGGGAGCTGTTTTTT
d_call: -; v_call: TRBV18; j_call: TRBJ2-7; clone_size: -; cdr3_aa: CASSDGGEQYF; cdr3_nt: TGTGCCAGCTCCGACGGGGGCGAGCAGTACTTC
d_call: -; v_call: TRBV4-1; j_call: TRBJ1-1; clone_size: -; cdr3_aa: CASSQARDGTEAFF; cdr3_nt: TGCGCCAGCAGCCAAGCCAGGGATGGCACTGAAGCTTTCTTT
d_call: -; v_call: TRBV7-2; j_call: TRBJ1-1; clone_size: -; cdr3_aa: CASSRKQGTNTEAFF; cdr3_nt: TGTGCCAGCAGTCGAAAACAGGGCACTAACACTGAAGCTTTCTTT
d_call: TRBD2; v_call: TRBV4-2; j_call: TRBJ2-3; clone_size: -; cdr3_aa: CASSTTSGGWADTQYF; cdr3_nt: TGTGCCAGCAGCACGACTAGCGGGGGATGGGCAGATACGCAGTATTTT
d_call: -; v_call: TRBV6-6; j_call: TRBJ2-7; clone_size: -; cdr3_aa: CASSYSRGYEQYF; cdr3_nt: TGTGCCAGCAGTTACTCTCGGGGTTACGAGCAGTACTTC
d_call: TRBD1; v_call: TRBV6-5; j_call: TRBJ2-5; clone_size: -; cdr3_aa: CASNLGQGARETQYF; cdr3_nt: TGTGCCAGCAATTTAGGACAGGGGGCTAGGGAGACCCAGTACTTC
d_call: -; v_call: TRBV6-5; j_call: TRBJ2-7; clone_size: -; cdr3_aa: CASSYESPDSYEQYF; cdr3_nt: TGTGCCAGCAGTTACGAATCCCCAGACTCCTACGAGCAGTACTTC
d_call: TRBD1; v_call: TRBV28; j_call: TRBJ1-5; clone_size: -; cdr3_aa: CASRRDRGLQPQHF; cdr3_nt: TGTGCCAGCAGGCGGGACAGGGGGCTTCAGCCCCAGCATTTT
d_call: -; v_call: TRBV7-9; j_call: TRBJ1-1; clone_size: few; cdr3_aa: CASSLSGEAFF; cdr3_nt: TGTGCCAGCAGCTTATCGGGTGAAGCTTTCTTT
d_call: TRBD1; v_call: TRBV7-9; j_call: TRBJ2-5; clone_size: -; cdr3_aa: CASSLGQGAETQYF; cdr3_nt: TGTGCCAGCAGCTTAGGACAGGGGGCAGAGACCCAGTACTTC
d_call: -; v_call: TRBV10-3; j_call: TRBJ1-2; clone_size: few; cdr3_aa: CAISETSAGFYGYTF; cdr3_nt: TGTGCCATCAGTGAAACGTCGGCAGGGTTCTATGGCTACACCTTC
d_call: TRBD1; v_call: TRBV4-3; j_call: TRBJ1-4; clone_size: -; cdr3_aa: CASSQDLGQGHEKLFF; cdr3_nt: TGCGCCAGCAGCCAAGATTTGGGACAGGGGCATGAAAAACTGTTTTTT
d_call: TRBD1; v_call: TRBV7-3; j_call: TRBJ1-1; clone_size: -; cdr3_aa: CASSPQGEAEAFF; cdr3_nt: TGTGCCAGCAGCCCACAGGGGGAGGCTGAAGCTTTCTTT
d_call: -; v_call: TRBV4-3; j_call: TRBJ2-2; clone_size: -; cdr3_aa: CASSQDQGWELFF; cdr3_nt: TGCGCCAGCAGCCAAGATCAGGGCTGGGAGCTGTTTTTT
d_call: TRBD2; v_call: TRBV9; j_call: TRBJ2-3; clone_size: -; cdr3_aa: CASSSTSGRDTQYF; cdr3_nt: TGTGCCAGCAGCTCAACGAGCGGGAGGGATACGCAGTATTTT
d_call: TRBD1; v_call: TRBV4-3; j_call: TRBJ1-3; clone_size: -; cdr3_aa: CASSLQSGQGGNTIYF; cdr3_nt: TGCGCCAGCAGCCTCCAGTCGGGACAGGGGGGAAACACCATATATTTT
d_call: TRBD2; v_call: TRBV13; j_call: TRBJ2-1; clone_size: once; cdr3_aa: CASSPRGDGGVYNEQFF; cdr3_nt: TGTGCCAGCAGTCCCCGGGGGGACGGGGGAGTCTACAATGAGCAGTTCTTC
d_call: TRBD1; v_call: TRBV28; j_call: TRBJ2-7; clone_size: -; cdr3_aa: CASSDAAGGEQYF; cdr3_nt: TGTGCCAGCAGTGATGCAGCAGGGGGCGAGCAGTACTTC
d_call: TRBD1; v_call: TRBV18; j_call: TRBJ1-3; clone_size: -; cdr3_aa: CASRGTGAGNTIYF; cdr3_nt: TGTGCCAGCCGAGGAACAGGGGCTGGAAACACCATATATTTT
d_call: TRBD1; v_call: TRBV7-9; j_call: TRBJ1-4; clone_size: -; cdr3_aa: CASSLAPDRGGEKLFF; cdr3_nt: TGTGCCAGCAGCTTGGCCCCGGACAGGGGAGGTGAAAAACTGTTTTTT
d_call: -; v_call: TRBV6-5; j_call: TRBJ2-5; clone_size: -; cdr3_aa: CASRSYQETQYF; cdr3_nt: TGTGCCAGCAGAAGCTATCAAGAGACCCAGTACTTC
d_call: -; v_call: TRBV5-6; j_call: TRBJ1-5; clone_size: -; cdr3_aa: CASSLGTGSNQPQHF; cdr3_nt: TGTGCCAGCAGCTTAGGAACAGGGAGTAATCAGCCCCAGCATTTT
d_call: -; v_call: TRBV4-3; j_call: TRBJ1-1; clone_size: -; cdr3_aa: CASSLSPRTANTEAFF; cdr3_nt: TGCGCCAGCAGCCTAAGCCCTCGGACAGCGAACACTGAAGCTTTCTTT
d_call: TRBD1; v_call: TRBV11-2; j_call: TRBJ2-5; clone_size: -; cdr3_aa: CASSHGTARGETQYF; cdr3_nt: TGTGCCAGCAGCCATGGGACCGCCAGGGGGGAGACCCAGTACTTC
d_call: TRBD2; v_call: TRBV9; j_call: TRBJ2-1; clone_size: -; cdr3_aa: CASSVEASGGFNNEQFF; cdr3_nt: TGTGCCAGCAGCGTAGAGGCTAGCGGGGGGTTTAATAATGAGCAGTTCTTC
d_call: TRBD1; v_call: TRBV15; j_call: TRBJ2-7; clone_size: -; cdr3_aa: CATSRYNRDRDYEQYF; cdr3_nt: TGTGCCACCAGCAGATACAACCGGGACAGGGACTACGAGCAGTACTTC
d_call: -; v_call: TRBV27; j_call: TRBJ1-2; clone_size: -; cdr3_aa: CASSREGGWGYTF; cdr3_nt: TGTGCCAGCAGTCGTGAGGGAGGCTGGGGCTACACCTTC
d_call: -; v_call: TRBV19; j_call: TRBJ2-1; clone_size: few; cdr3_aa: CASSSTTRSYNEQFF; cdr3_nt: TGTGCCAGTAGTTCAACGACTAGATCCTACAATGAGCAGTTCTTC
d_call: TRBD2; v_call: TRBV11-2; j_call: TRBJ2-1; clone_size: -; cdr3_aa: CASSETIAGGYNEQFF; cdr3_nt: TGTGCCAGCAGCGAAACCATAGCGGGGGGTTACAATGAGCAGTTCTTC
d_call: TRBD1; v_call: TRBV13; j_call: TRBJ2-7; clone_size: -; cdr3_aa: CASSLTGIYEQYF; cdr3_nt: TGTGCCAGCAGCTTGACAGGGATCTACGAGCAGTACTTC
d_call: -; v_call: TRBV7-9; j_call: TRBJ2-6; clone_size: -; cdr3_aa: CASSSPQGITLSGANVLTF; cdr3_nt: TGTGCCAGCAGCTCACCTCAGGGAATCACCCTCTCTGGGGCCAACGTCCTGACTTTC
d_call: -; v_call: TRBV6-5; j_call: TRBJ1-1; clone_size: -; cdr3_aa: CASRSGTMNTEAFF; cdr3_nt: TGTGCCAGCAGGTCCGGGACAATGAACACTGAAGCTTTCTTT
d_call: -; v_call: TRBV7-2; j_call: TRBJ2-7; clone_size: -; cdr3_aa: CASSHRTLYEQYF; cdr3_nt: TGTGCCAGCAGCCATAGGACTCTCTACGAGCAGTACTTC
d_call: -; v_call: TRBV19; j_call: TRBJ2-5; clone_size: -; cdr3_aa: CASSIDGEETQYF; cdr3_nt: TGTGCCAGTAGTATCGACGGGGAAGAGACCCAGTACTTC
d_call: -; v_call: TRBV11-1; j_call: TRBJ1-1; clone_size: once; cdr3_aa: CASSYPGIMNTEAFF; cdr3_nt: TGTGCCAGCAGCTACCCGGGAATCATGAACACTGAAGCTTTCTTT
d_call: -; v_call: TRBV6-5; j_call: TRBJ1-1; clone_size: -; cdr3_aa: CASFRIPTEAFF; cdr3_nt: TGTGCCAGCTTCAGGATTCCGACTGAAGCTTTCTTT
d_call: TRBD1; v_call: TRBV9; j_call: TRBJ1-2; clone_size: -; cdr3_aa: CASSGQGSNYGYTF; cdr3_nt: TGTGCCAGCAGCGGACAGGGCTCTAACTATGGCTACACCTTC
d_call: -; v_call: TRBV11-1; j_call: TRBJ1-1; clone_size: -; cdr3_aa: CASSPGQGSTEAFF; cdr3_nt: TGTGCCAGCAGCCCCGGGCAGGGATCGACTGAAGCTTTCTTT
d_call: -; v_call: TRBV13; j_call: TRBJ1-2; clone_size: -; cdr3_aa: CASSSMTGDTQRGNYGYTF; cdr3_nt: TGTGCCAGCAGCTCTATGACCGGGGACACCCAAAGGGGTAACTATGGCTACACCTTC
d_call: -; v_call: TRBV4-1; j_call: TRBJ1-1; clone_size: -; cdr3_aa: CASSQGTVNTEAFF; cdr3_nt: TGCGCCAGCAGCCAAGGGACAGTGAACACTGAAGCTTTCTTT
d_call: -; v_call: TRBV18; j_call: TRBJ2-5; clone_size: once; cdr3_aa: CASSPRRGRETQYF; cdr3_nt: TGTGCCAGCTCACCGCGACGGGGTAGGGAGACCCAGTACTTC
d_call: -; v_call: TRBV7-9; j_call: TRBJ1-1; clone_size: -; cdr3_aa: CASSWAFPEAFF; cdr3_nt: TGTGCCAGCAGCTGGGCATTTCCTGAAGCTTTCTTT
d_call: -; v_call: TRBV4-2; j_call: TRBJ1-5; clone_size: -; cdr3_aa: CASSQLGQINQPQHF; cdr3_nt: TGTGCCAGCAGCCAACTCGGACAGATCAATCAGCCCCAGCATTTT
d_call: -; v_call: TRBV27; j_call: TRBJ1-6; clone_size: -; cdr3_aa: CASSFGHNSPLHF; cdr3_nt: TGTGCCAGCAGTTTTGGCCATAATTCACCCCTCCACTTT
d_call: -; v_call: TRBV27; j_call: TRBJ2-2; clone_size: few; cdr3_aa: CASSIDWAGELFF; cdr3_nt: TGTGCCAGCAGTATTGACTGGGCCGGGGAGCTGTTTTTT